These 27 T cell receptor beta chains were all obtained from the same sample, sequenced in a study of blood T cell repertoires in COVID-19. Clones were read by immunoSEQ multiplex PCR, and TCRdb kept only the in-frame ones, dropping some. The sample shows approximately 240,000 clones, about four fifths of them seen only once. The sequenced sample was PBMCs or T cells enriched from blood (not recorded which). Every receptor here comes from a woman aged 40 to 55 with acute COVID-19.

The V and J genes are TRBV24-1 and TRBJ2-2; TRBD1 aligns across 8 bases. V trimming: 9 bases; J trimming: 5 bases; junction bases outside the gene matches: 4. Germline V gene data show CDR1 as KGHDR and CDR2 as SFDVKD. This CDR3 has 13 residues. The CDR3 DNA is TGTGCCACCGCGGACAGGGCAACCGGGGAGCTGTTTTTT. Its translation is CATADRATGELFF.

V gene TRBV5-1 combines with J gene TRBJ2-3, with D possibly being TRBD2 (6 bases). The CDR3 runs 15 residues. The germline CDR1 and CDR2 sequences are SGHRS and YFSETQ. V lost 4 bases and J lost 2, with 14 bases in between. The CDR3, as DNA: TGCGCCAGCAGCGCGGGACTGCGATACACAGATACGCAGTATTTT. Translating it yields CASSAGLRYTDTQYF.

This sequence joins TRBV6-1 and TRBJ2-1; 12 positions agree with TRBD2. Germline trimming cut 3 bases from V and 2 bases from J; bases unmatched to any gene: 2. The CDR3 runs 16 residues. Per germline, CDR1 MNHNS and CDR2 SASEGT. The CDR3 here is CASSDRTSGAYNEQFF. The CDR3, as DNA: TGTGCCAGCAGTGACAGGACTAGCGGGGCCTACAATGAGCAGTTCTTC.

This clone was recorded only once. This chain links TRBV7-2 with TRBJ2-7; TRBD2 matches 11 bases. The length of the CDR3 is 15 residues. Per the germline V gene, CDR1 is SGHTA and CDR2 is FQGNSA. V was pared by 2 bases and J by 7 bases, with 7 bases of the junction left unmatched. DNA for the CDR3: TGTGCCAGCAGCTTATTAGCGGGAGGGCCAGGAGAGCAGTACTTC. It is translated as CASSLLAGGPGEQYF. The full variable domain, completed using reference TRBV7-2 and TRBJ2-7, is GAGVSQSPSNKVTEKGKDVELRCDPISGHTALYWYRQSLGQGLEFLIYFQGNSAPDKSGLPSDRFSAERTGGSVSTLTIQRTQQEDSAVYLCASSLLAGGPGEQYFGPGTRLTVT.

The chain couples TRBV6-1 to TRBJ2-3, with 8 bases lining up with TRBD2. Trimming removed 3 bases from V and 2 bases from J; junction bases left unmatched: 4. This CDR3 spans 15 amino acids. CDR1 is MNHNS and CDR2 is SASEGT in the germline V gene. The CDR3 region has the DNA TGTGCCAGCAGTGATAGCGGGGACTTCACAGATACGCAGTATTTT. Protein product: CASSDSGDFTDTQYF.

The rearrangement uses TRBV6-5 and TRBJ1-6; no clear D gene. The germline V and J ends were trimmed by 6 bases and 9 bases, with 6 bases remaining between them. Germline-derived CDR1 and CDR2 are MNHEY and SVGAGI. This CDR3 is built from 11 residues. In DNA form, the CDR3 reads TGTGCCAGCAGGAGGGCTTCACCCCTCCACTTT. Its translation is CASRRASPLHF.

About this clone itself: The junction differs from germline at one of its ends, possibly a read error. V gene TRBV28 combines with J gene TRBJ2-1, with 8 bases fitting TRBD2. CDR3 length: 17 amino acids. Germline V lookup: CDR1 MDHEN, CDR2 SYDVKM. The CDR3 protein is CASTPPIGTRWPQTQVF. DNA for the CDR3: TGTGCCAGCACCCCCCCAATCGGGACTAGGTGGCCCCAAACTCAGGTCTTC.

V and J are TRBV6-4 and TRBJ2-3; 9 bases map to TRBD2. After removal of 2 bases from V and 2 bases from J, the junction contained 2 bases not matched to a gene. Germline V gives CDR1 MRHNA, CDR2 SNTAGT. The CDR3 contains 15 residues. CDR3 amino acids: CASSDLAGNTDTQYF. The CDR3 bases are TGTGCCAGCAGTGACCTAGCGGGGAACACAGATACGCAGTATTTT.

The V and J genes are TRBV6-2 or TRBV6-3 and TRBJ2-2; 8 nucleotides align to TRBD1. CDR1 and CDR2 (germline): MNHEY, SVGEGT. V gave up 4 bases and J gave up 2 bases; unmatched junction bases: 12. The CDR3 totals 18 residues. The chain's CDR3 is CASSSTPWTGTNTGELFF. In nucleotides, the CDR3 is TGTGCCAGCAGTTCCACACCTTGGACAGGGACAAACACCGGGGAGCTGTTTTTT.

In the case of this clone: At one of its ends the junction is not consistent with the germline gene, which may arise from a read error. The V gene is TRBV3-1 (or the pseudogene TRBV3-2), the J gene TRBJ1-1; no clear D gene. CDR3 length equals 12 residues. Looked up from germline, CDR1 is LGHDT and CDR2 is YNNKEL (reference sequence). The CDR3 loop is CASSRVNTEAFF. In DNA form, the CDR3 reads TGTGCGAGCAGCAGAGTGAACACTGAAGCTTTCTTT.

The gene calls are TRBV7-2 and TRBJ2-7; the D gene is possibly TRBD1 (6 bases). The germline V gene encodes CDR1 SGHTA and CDR2 FQGNSA. Deletions cut 5 bases from V and 0 bases from J, with 11 bases between. CDR3 length: 14 amino acids. The CDR3 sequence is CASSPTGLSYEQYF. The CDR3 coding sequence is TGTGCCAGCAGCCCGACAGGCCTCTCCTACGAGCAGTACTTC.

CDR3 sequence: CASSPAPRGEQYF. The CDR3 DNA reads TGTGCCAGCTCACCGGCGCCCCGGGGGGAGCAGTACTTC. The chain uses TRBV18 and TRBJ2-7; TRBD2 might be the D (6 bases). This CDR3 spans 13 amino acids. Trimming removed 3 bases from V and 7 bases from J, with 13 bases in between. Germline V gene sequence: CDR1 KGHSH, CDR2 LQKENI.

This chain connects TRBV25-1 to TRBJ1-1, with unresolved D. The CDR3 has 11 amino acids. Looked up from germline, CDR1 is MGHDK and CDR2 is SYGVNS. V gave up 2 bases and J gave up 8 bases, with 6 bases separating them. The chain's CDR3 is CASSESIEAFF. The DNA for the CDR3 is TGTGCCAGCAGTGAAAGCATAGAAGCTTTCTTT.

V and J are TRBV3-1 (or the pseudogene TRBV3-2) and TRBJ2-5; 10 bases align to TRBD2. The germline V gene has CDR1 LGHDT and CDR2 YNNKEL (reference sequence). The CDR3 has 16 amino acids. The J segment lost 5 bases and the V segment lost 3 bases, leaving 9 bases of the junction unmatched. CDR3 amino acids: CASSQGSGGLTETQYF. For the CDR3, the DNA is TGTGCCAGCAGCCAGGGTAGCGGGGGGTTAACTGAGACCCAGTACTTC.

The chain is built from TRBV18 and TRBJ2-1; a possible D gene is TRBD1 (5 bases). The germline V gene has CDR1 KGHSH and CDR2 LQKENI. CDR3 length: 14 amino acids. With 3 bases removed from V and 7 bases from J, the gap between germline ends came to 13 bases. The CDR3 nucleotides are TGTGCCAGCTCACCTATTACAGGAGAGAATGAGCAGTTCTTC. Its protein product is CASSPITGENEQFF.

This sequence joins TRBV3-1 (or the pseudogene TRBV3-2) and TRBJ2-3; 10 nucleotides agree with TRBD1. Germline V CDR1 and CDR2: LGHDT, YNNKEL (reference sequence). The V gene end was trimmed by 9 bases and the J gene end by 1 base; junction bases not matched to a gene: 1. The CDR3 is 13 residues long. The chain's CDR3 is CASGTGGTDTQYF. The CDR3 coding sequence is TGTGCCAGTGGGACAGGGGGCACAGATACGCAGTATTTT.

This sequence joins TRBV5-6 and TRBJ1-1; D remains unclear. The CDR3 consists of 13 residues. V was pared by 4 bases and J by 2 bases, with 9 bases between. Germline V gives CDR1 SGHDT, CDR2 YYEEEE. CDR3 amino acids: CASSTYSNTEAFF. The CDR3 DNA sequence: TGTGCCAGCAGCACCTACAGTAACACTGAAGCTTTCTTT. The full variable domain, its missing parts supplied by reference TRBV5-6 and TRBJ1-1, is DAGVTQSPTHLIKTRGQQVTLRCSPKSGHDTVSWYQQALGQGPQFIFQYYEEEERQRGNFPDRFSGHQFPNYSSELNVNALLLGDSALYLCASSTYSNTEAFFGQGTRLTVV.

In the case of this clone: The same CDR3 arises from other DNA sequences in this sample as well. The chain recombines TRBV30 with TRBJ2-7, with 7 bases matching TRBD2. CDR3 length equals 13 residues. Germline values: CDR1 GTSNPN, CDR2 SVGIG (reference sequence). V gave up 3 bases and J gave up 2 bases; unmatched junction bases: 4. The CDR3 DNA reads TGTGCCTGGAGCGTCGGGACTACCTACGAGCAGTACTTC. It codes for CAWSVGTTYEQYF.

Only one count was recorded for this clone. The V call is TRBV2, the J call TRBJ2-1; TRBD2 agrees at 12 bases. V lost 7 bases and J lost 8; bases outside the gene matches: 15. CDR1 SNHLY and CDR2 FYNNEI come from the germline V gene. The CDR3 sequence is 17 residues long. The CDR3 DNA sequence: TGTGCCAGCATTCCCCGGGCACTAGCGGGGGGTGGGGATGAGCAGTTCTTC. It specifies CASIPRALAGGGDEQFF.

The J gene is TRBJ2-1, the V gene TRBV19; 7 bases align to TRBD2. The V gene end was trimmed by 8 bases and the J gene end by 6 bases; junction bases not matched to a gene: 4. Germline CDR1 and CDR2: LNHDA and SQIVND (reference sequence). CDR3 length: 12 residues. DNA of the CDR3: TGTGCCAGTTGGGAGGGCTCCAATGAGCAGTTCTTC. Protein product: CASWEGSNEQFF.

The CDR3 DNA reads TGTGCCTGGAGACTCTCGGGAGGCAGGGCTGGAAACACCATATATTTT. Protein product: CAWRLSGGRAGNTIYF. The V call is TRBV30, the J call TRBJ1-3, with D perhaps TRBD1 (5 bases). There are 16 residues in the CDR3. The V end was cut by 3 bases, the J end by 2 bases, with 17 bases between. Germline loops: CDR1 GTSNPN, CDR2 SVGIG (reference sequence).

The V and J genes are TRBV4-2 and TRBJ2-2, with D uncertain. Trimming took 0 bases from V and 4 from J, leaving 9 bases between them. CDR3 length equals 15 residues. Germline V gives CDR1 LGHNA, CDR2 YNFKEQ. CDR3 sequence (DNA): TGTGCCAGCAGCCAAGATCCCGGTGGCACCGGGGAGCTGTTTTTT. It translates to CASSQDPGGTGELFF.

The CDR3 reads CASSLGVVNEKLFF. The CDR3 DNA follows: TGCGCCAGCAGCTTGGGAGTAGTCAATGAAAAACTGTTTTTT. The J gene is TRBJ1-4, the V gene TRBV5-1; D is ambiguous. Germline CDR1 is SGHRS and CDR2 is YFSETQ. This CDR3 has 14 residues. Between the trimmed V and J ends, which lost 0 bases and 5 bases, there was a span of 8 bases.

V and J are TRBV11-3 and TRBJ2-2; 9 bases are shared with TRBD2. Germline V lookup: CDR1 SGHNT, CDR2 YENEEA. Trimming took 5 bases from V and 1 from J; bases not matched to a gene: 8. The CDR3 runs 17 residues. The CDR3 bases are TGTGCCAGCAGCAATAGCGGGAGAGGGGGGAACACCGGGGAGCTGTTTTTT. It codes for CASSNSGRGGNTGELFF.

This clone was seen only a few times. The chain links TRBV6-4 to TRBJ2-1, with D possibly TRBD1 on 6 matching bases. Germline V gives CDR1 MRHNA, CDR2 SNTAGT. The CDR3 is 13 residues long. Trimming shortened V by 2 bases and J by 5 bases, and 7 bases separated the two germline ends. CDR3 bases: TGTGCCAGCAGTGACCGGGACAACAATGAGCAGTTCTTC. This encodes CASSDRDNNEQFF.

The chain is built from TRBV7-3 and TRBJ2-2; D gene uncertain. The CDR3 consists of 14 residues. From germline, CDR1 is SGHTA and CDR2 FQGTGA. Trimming took 7 bases from V and 2 from J, leaving 11 bases between them. The CDR3 DNA sequence: TGTGCCAGCACCCTGGCATACAACACCGGGGAGCTGTTTTTT. As protein: CASTLAYNTGELFF.

The chain uses TRBV7-8 and TRBJ2-2, with 7 bases matching TRBD2. Germline CDR1 reads SGHVS; CDR2 reads FQNEAQ. The CDR3 consists of 15 residues. The V segment lost 3 bases and the J segment 7 bases; nucleotides outside the gene matches: 8. CDR3 sequence reads: CASSLRLAPGGELFF. DNA of the CDR3: TGTGCCAGCAGCTTGAGACTAGCTCCAGGCGGGGAGCTGTTTTTT.